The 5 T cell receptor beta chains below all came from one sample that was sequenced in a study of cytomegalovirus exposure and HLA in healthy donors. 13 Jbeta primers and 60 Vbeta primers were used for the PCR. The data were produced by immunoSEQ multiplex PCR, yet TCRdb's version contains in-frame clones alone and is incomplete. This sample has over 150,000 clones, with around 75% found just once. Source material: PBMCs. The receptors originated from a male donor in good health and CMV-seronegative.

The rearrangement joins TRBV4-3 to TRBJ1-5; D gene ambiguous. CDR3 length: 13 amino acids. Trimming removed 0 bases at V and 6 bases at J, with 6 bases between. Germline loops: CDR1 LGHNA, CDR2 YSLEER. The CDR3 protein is CASSQDLSQPQHF. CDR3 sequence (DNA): TGCGCCAGCAGCCAAGATCTGAGTCAGCCCCAGCATTTT.

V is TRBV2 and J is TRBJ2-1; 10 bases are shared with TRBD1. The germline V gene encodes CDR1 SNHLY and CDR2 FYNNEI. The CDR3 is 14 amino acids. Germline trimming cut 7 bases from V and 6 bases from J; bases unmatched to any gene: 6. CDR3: CASKGTGEGNEQFF. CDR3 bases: TGTGCCAGCAAGGGGACAGGGGAAGGCAATGAGCAGTTCTTC.

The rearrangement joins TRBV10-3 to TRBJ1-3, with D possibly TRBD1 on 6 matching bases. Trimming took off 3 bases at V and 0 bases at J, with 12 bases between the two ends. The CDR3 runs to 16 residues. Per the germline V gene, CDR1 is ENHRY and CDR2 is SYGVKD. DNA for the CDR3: TGTGCCATCAGTGACCCAAACAGGGCCTCTGGAAACACCATATATTTT. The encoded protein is CAISDPNRASGNTIYF.

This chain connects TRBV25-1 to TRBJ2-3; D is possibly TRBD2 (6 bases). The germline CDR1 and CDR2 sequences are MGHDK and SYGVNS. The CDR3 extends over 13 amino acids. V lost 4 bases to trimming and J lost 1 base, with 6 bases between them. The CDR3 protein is CASSGRGTDTQYF. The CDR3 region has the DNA TGTGCCAGCAGTGGGAGGGGCACAGATACGCAGTATTTT.

The CDR3 DNA reads TGTGCCAGCAGGGTTACCGGGTCCCCCAATCAGCCCCAGCATTTT. Translation gives CASRVTGSPNQPQHF. The gene calls are TRBV2 and TRBJ1-5; D gene ambiguous. The ends were cut back, 6 bases at V and 3 bases at J, with 15 bases in the middle. Germline V CDR1 and CDR2: SNHLY, FYNNEI. The CDR3 runs 15 residues.